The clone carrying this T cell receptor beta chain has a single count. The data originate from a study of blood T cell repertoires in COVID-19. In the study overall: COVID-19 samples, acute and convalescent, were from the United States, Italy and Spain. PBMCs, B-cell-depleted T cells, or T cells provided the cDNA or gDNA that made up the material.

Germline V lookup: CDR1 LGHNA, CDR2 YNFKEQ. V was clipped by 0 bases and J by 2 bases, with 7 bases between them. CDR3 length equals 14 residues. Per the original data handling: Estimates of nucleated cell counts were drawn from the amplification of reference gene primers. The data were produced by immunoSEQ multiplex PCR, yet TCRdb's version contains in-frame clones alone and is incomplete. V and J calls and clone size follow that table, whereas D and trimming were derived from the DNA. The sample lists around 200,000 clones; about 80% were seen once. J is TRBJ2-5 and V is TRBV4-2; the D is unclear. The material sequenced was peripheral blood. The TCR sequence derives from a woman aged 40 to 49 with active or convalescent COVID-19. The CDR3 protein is CASSQEFQQETQYF. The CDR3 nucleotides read TGTGCCAGCAGCCAAGAATTCCAACAAGAGACCCAGTACTTC.